The 26 T cell receptor beta chains given below trace back to one sample, sequenced in a study of shared clonotypes between healthy human individuals (dated by TCRdb to about 2020). Library creation used the immunoSEQ multiplex PCR assay. TCRdb carries this immuneACCESS record with in-frame sequences only. Its versions omit some clonotypes, under half of them owing to an unresolved V gene in the studies checked, with the rest unexplained. In all, the sample holds 1.5 million to 1.9 million clones, and 95% to 99% of those were seen once. The ten largest clones represent approximately 0.44% of the sample. The sample was naive CD4+ T cells sorted from blood. The sample's cell subset or site label, decoded: CD45RA+ positively selected. Receptors originate from a man younger than 45 in good health.

This chain links TRBV6-5 with TRBJ2-2; 8 nucleotides line up with TRBD2. Per the germline V gene, CDR1 is MNHEY and CDR2 is SVGAGI. This CDR3 comprises 13 residues. V lost 8 bases, J lost 4 bases, and 3 bases stayed unmatched. The CDR3 reads CASGLAGTGELFF. The DNA for the CDR3 is TGTGCCAGCGGTCTAGCGGGCACCGGGGAGCTGTTTTTT.

This clone is a singleton in its sample. This chain connects TRBV7-9 to TRBJ1-4; D uncertain. This CDR3 spans 16 amino acids. In germline, CDR1 is SEHNR, CDR2 FQNEAQ (reference sequence). The V and J ends lost 3 bases and 7 bases respectively, with 18 bases between them. The CDR3 here is CASSFPPGLIGEKLFF. Here the CDR3 DNA reads TGTGCCAGCAGCTTTCCCCCGGGTCTAATCGGTGAAAAACTGTTTTTT. Full variable domain (rest looked up from reference TRBV7-9 and TRBJ1-4): DTGVSQNPRHKITKRGQNVTFRCDPISEHNRLYWYRQTLGQGPEFLTYFQNEAQLEKSRLLSDRFSAERPKGSFSTLEIQRTEQGDSAMYLCASSFPPGLIGEKLFFGSGTQLSVL.

The CDR3 is CASRRRSTDTQYF. The CDR3 nucleotides read TGTGCCAGCAGGCGGAGGAGCACAGATACGCAGTATTTT. This sequence joins TRBV7-2 and TRBJ2-3, with D tentatively TRBD2 (5 bases). Germline V gene data show CDR1 as SGHTA and CDR2 as FQGNSA. Trimming removed 6 bases at V and 0 bases at J, with 7 bases between. The length of the CDR3 is 13 residues.

The CDR3 nucleotides are TGTGCCAGCAGCCAAAATATTGCAGATACGCAGTATTTT. It is translated as CASSQNIADTQYF. This chain connects TRBV11-2 to TRBJ2-3; no clear D. The CDR3 is 13 amino acids. V lost 5 bases, J lost 4 bases, and 10 bases lay in between. CDR1 SGHAT and CDR2 FQNNGV come from the germline V gene. Filled out from reference TRBV11-2 and TRBJ2-3, the complete variable domain reads EAGVAQSPRYKIIEKRQSVAFWCNPISGHATLYWYQQILGQGPKLLIQFQNNGVVDDSQLPKDRFSAERLKGVDSTLKIQPAKLEDSAVYLCASSQNIADTQYFGPGTRLTVL.

This rearrangement joins TRBV19 to TRBJ2-3; D is unresolved. The CDR3 totals 14 residues. CDR1 and CDR2 from the germline V gene are LNHDA and SQIVND (reference sequence). Trimming cost V 4 bases and J 0 bases, with 8 bases left between them. The CDR3 protein is CASSTSASTDTQYF. CDR3 DNA: TGTGCCAGTAGTACTTCGGCTAGCACAGATACGCAGTATTTT.

The chain joins TRBV19 to TRBJ2-1; D not resolved. Deletions cut 7 bases from V and 10 bases from J, with 11 bases between. Germline V gene sequence: CDR1 LNHDA, CDR2 SQIVND (reference sequence). The CDR3 contains 11 residues. The CDR3 DNA follows: TGTGCCAGTAAGACCCTCGGGGAGCAGTTCTTC. Protein product: CASKTLGEQFF.

This rearrangement joins TRBV11-2 to TRBJ2-2; 7 bases map to TRBD1. Germline lookup yields CDR1 SGHAT and CDR2 FQNNGV. V lost 4 bases to trimming and J lost 0 bases; unmatched junction nucleotides: 11. The CDR3 length is 18 residues. The CDR3 coding sequence is TGTGCCAGCAGCTCTCGTGTGAAGGGGGCCGCGAACACCGGGGAGCTGTTTTTT. Translated, it gives CASSSRVKGAANTGELFF.

The chain is built from TRBV2 and TRBJ2-1; D unclear. The CDR3 is 17 amino acids. Germline V gives CDR1 SNHLY, CDR2 FYNNEI. V lost 2 bases, J lost 0 bases, and 14 bases lay in between. As DNA, the CDR3 is TGTGCCAGCAGTGAATTCTCGGCTAAGAGCTCCTACAATGAGCAGTTCTTC. Translation gives CASSEFSAKSSYNEQFF.

This rearrangement joins TRBV6-5 to TRBJ2-1; tentatively, D is TRBD1 (6 bases). Germline V gene lookup returns CDR1 MNHEY and CDR2 SVGAGI. The CDR3 runs 14 residues. The germline V and J ends were trimmed by 4 bases and 7 bases, with 14 bases remaining between them. The CDR3 DNA is TGTGCCAGCAGTTCCCCGACAGGTAGGAATGAGCAGTTCTTC. As protein: CASSSPTGRNEQFF.

This sequence joins TRBV7-9 and TRBJ1-5; the match to TRBD1 covers 7 bases. The CDR3 extends over 13 amino acids. The J segment lost 5 bases and the V segment lost 5 bases, leaving 3 bases of the junction unmatched. The V gene's germline CDR1 is SEHNR and CDR2 FQNEAQ (reference sequence). CDR3 DNA sequence: TGTGCCAGCAGCCGGGACAGTTATCAGCCCCAGCATTTT. It translates to CASSRDSYQPQHF.

V usage is TRBV28 and J usage is TRBJ1-4; 11 positions match TRBD1. CDR3 length: 17 residues. Germline CDR1 reads MDHEN; CDR2 reads SYDVKM. V trimming: 3 bases; J trimming: 7 bases; junction bases outside the gene matches: 10. CDR3 DNA: TGTGCCAGCAGTTTCCCCCCGGGACAGGGGGAGGGTGAAAAACTGTTTTTT. Translation: CASSFPPGQGEGEKLFF.

The genes are TRBV5-1 and TRBJ2-7, with D perhaps matching TRBD1 or TRBD2 (5 bases each). The CDR3 runs 16 residues. Trimming left V 0 bases short and J 2 bases short, with 15 bases between. The germline V gene has CDR1 SGHRS and CDR2 YFSETQ. CDR3 DNA sequence: TGCGCCAGCAGCTTGGACTTCGGGACGTACACCTACGAGCAGTACTTC. Its translation: CASSLDFGTYTYEQYF. Using reference TRBV5-1 and TRBJ2-7 for the parts outside the CDR3, the full variable domain is KAGVTQTPRYLIKTRGQQVTLSCSPISGHRSVSWYQQTPGQGLQFLFEYFSETQRNKGNFPGRFSGRQFSNSRSEMNVSTLELGDSALYLCASSLDFGTYTYEQYFGPGTRLTVT.

The chain is built from TRBV4-3 and TRBJ2-7; TRBD2 aligns across 16 bases. The V and J ends lost 4 bases and 4 bases, in that order; junction bases with no gene match: 1. The CDR3 totals 15 residues. From germline, CDR1 is LGHNA and CDR2 YSLEER. The CDR3 is CASSPGLAGGYEQYF. As DNA, the CDR3 is TGCGCCAGCAGCCCGGGACTAGCGGGAGGGTACGAGCAGTACTTC.

The chain couples TRBV19 to TRBJ2-7; the D is unclear. The V and J ends lost 3 bases and 8 bases respectively, with 17 bases between them. The CDR3 sequence is 14 residues long. The germline V gene has CDR1 LNHDA and CDR2 SQIVND (reference sequence). CDR3 in DNA: TGTGCCAGTAGTATTTTGGATCCCACCGGGCAGCAGTACTTC. Translating gives CASSILDPTGQQYF.

The chain is built from TRBV7-9 and TRBJ2-5; 11 bases are a match to TRBD2. The CDR3 sequence is 14 residues long. Germline CDR1 SEHNR, CDR2 FQNEAQ (reference sequence). V was clipped by 5 bases and J by 3 bases; unmatched bases: 2. The CDR3 protein is CASSPGLAEETQYF. The CDR3 nucleotides read TGTGCCAGCAGCCCGGGACTAGCGGAAGAGACCCAGTACTTC.

The chain uses TRBV19 and TRBJ1-1; no clear D. This CDR3 region has 15 residues. The germline CDR1 and CDR2 sequences are LNHDA and SQIVND (reference sequence). The V end lost 3 bases, the J end lost 4 bases, and 15 bases lay between the germline ends. CDR3 bases: TGTGCCAGTAGTATGAACCCCTCGGCGCGCACTGAAGCTTTCTTT. Amino acids: CASSMNPSARTEAFF.

The gene calls are TRBV19 and TRBJ1-2; the match to TRBD1 covers 7 bases. J gave up 4 bases and V 6 bases, and 8 bases lay outside the gene matches. Germline loops: CDR1 LNHDA, CDR2 SQIVND (reference sequence). The CDR3 extends over 14 amino acids. The CDR3 spells CASSTPQGFYGYTF. CDR3 sequence (DNA): TGTGCCAGTAGCACGCCACAGGGGTTCTATGGCTACACCTTC.

This chain connects TRBV18 to TRBJ2-1; 9 bases are a match to TRBD2. Germline V gene sequence: CDR1 KGHSH, CDR2 LQKENI. The CDR3 spans 18 residues. J was trimmed by 7 bases and V by 3 bases; bases with no gene match: 16. The CDR3 sequence is CASSPPTVPSGAGNEQFF. DNA for the CDR3: TGTGCCAGCTCACCTCCCACTGTTCCTAGCGGGGCTGGGAATGAGCAGTTCTTC.

V usage is TRBV2 and J usage is TRBJ2-2; TRBD2 aligns across 7 bases. The germline CDR1 and CDR2 sequences are SNHLY and FYNNEI. The V and J ends lost 5 bases and 7 bases, in that order; junction bases with no gene match: 7. The CDR3 runs 14 residues. The CDR3 DNA follows: TGTGCCAGCAGTTCCATCGGGACTAACGGGGAGCTGTTTTTT. It is translated as CASSSIGTNGELFF.

The chain combines TRBV14 with TRBJ2-5; D ambiguous. The V end was cut by 2 bases, the J end by 1 base, with 8 bases between. This CDR3 has 14 residues. Germline-derived CDR1 and CDR2 are SGHDN and FVKESK. The CDR3 spells CASSQQSTQETQYF. The CDR3 nucleotides are TGTGCCAGCAGCCAACAATCTACCCAAGAGACCCAGTACTTC.

The rearrangement uses TRBV5-1 and TRBJ2-5, with 13 bases lining up with TRBD2. The junction had 5 bases not matched to a gene; V was cut back by 4 bases and J by 5 bases. This CDR3 has 15 residues. The germline CDR1 and CDR2 sequences are SGHRS and YFSETQ. The CDR3 DNA is TGCGCCAGCAGCGGAGGACTAGCGGGAGACGAGACCCAGTACTTC. Translated: CASSGGLAGDETQYF. Full variable domain (missing parts from reference TRBV5-1 and TRBJ2-5): KAGVTQTPRYLIKTRGQQVTLSCSPISGHRSVSWYQQTPGQGLQFLFEYFSETQRNKGNFPGRFSGRQFSNSRSEMNVSTLELGDSALYLCASSGGLAGDETQYFGPGTRLLVL.

This sequence joins TRBV10-3 and TRBJ2-2; TRBD2 agrees at 10 bases. Trimming removed 4 bases from V and 8 bases from J; junction bases left unmatched: 1. Germline V gene sequence: CDR1 ENHRY, CDR2 SYGVKD. The length of the CDR3 is 13 residues. The CDR3 protein is CAISGTSGGELFF. The CDR3 nucleotides are TGTGCCATCAGTGGGACTAGCGGAGGGGAGCTGTTTTTT.

This chain connects TRBV5-1 to TRBJ1-3; TRBD1 is a possible D gene (6 bases). V was shortened by 2 bases and J by 0 bases, with 18 bases between the two germline ends. This CDR3 has 18 residues. Germline values: CDR1 SGHRS, CDR2 YFSETQ. The CDR3 is CASSLGPDRLSSGNTIYF. CDR3 in DNA: TGCGCCAGCAGCTTAGGCCCGGACAGATTAAGCTCTGGAAACACCATATATTTT.

V usage is TRBV7-8 and J usage is TRBJ2-7; D uncertain. Trimming pared 0 bases from V and 3 bases from J, leaving 12 bases between. Germline V gene lookup returns CDR1 SGHVS and CDR2 FQNEAQ. The CDR3 has 15 residues. CDR3 loop: CASSLASSQLYEQYF. The CDR3 nucleotides are TGTGCCAGCAGCTTAGCGTCTAGTCAGCTCTACGAGCAGTACTTC.

The rearrangement joins TRBV9 to TRBJ2-1; no clear D gene. Per the germline V gene, CDR1 is SGDLS and CDR2 is YYNGEE. The CDR3 runs 15 residues. V was shortened by 8 bases and J by 4 bases, with 19 bases between the two germline ends. CDR3 loop: CARFFTEFGYNEQFF. CDR3 coding DNA: TGTGCCAGATTCTTTACAGAGTTCGGGTACAATGAGCAGTTCTTC.

The genes are TRBV27 and TRBJ2-1; D ambiguous. This CDR3 is 16 amino acids long. Germline lookup yields CDR1 MNHEY and CDR2 SMNVEV (reference sequence). Trimming removed 3 bases at V and 2 bases at J, with 14 bases between. The CDR3 spells CASSLFDSPPYNEQFF. Here the CDR3 DNA reads TGTGCCAGCAGTTTGTTTGACTCCCCTCCCTACAATGAGCAGTTCTTC.